Listed below are T cell receptor beta chains from one sample, sequenced in a study of beta chain features in type 1 diabetes. The protocol was immunoSEQ multiplex PCR, while the TCRdb copy is restricted to in-frame clones and leaves out a portion. The data contain approximately 160,000 clones, 63% of them singletons. The sequenced sample was naive CD4+ T cells from blood. Source of these receptors: a man aged 30 to 39 with type 1 diabetes. Both conserved end residues are trimmed from each CDR3. Clone size is shown for a subset of rows, as once, few, many or a class of expanded clone.

j_call v_call clone_size cdr3_aa
TRBJ2-3 TRBV2 few ARNAELSSDTQY
TRBJ2-5 TRBV18 few ASSPGQVQETQY
TRBJ1-2 TRBV29-1 . SVLDSQGGYT
TRBJ2-5 TRBV12-5 once ASGLARIYQETQY
TRBJ2-1 TRBV4-3 . ASSQVPWRYDEQF
TRBJ1-2 TRBV14 once ASSQVESRLGYT
TRBJ1-3 TRBV9 . ASSVDGGGIGNTIY
TRBJ2-1 TRBV30 . AWRESGGPKF
TRBJ2-3 TRBV7-7 . ASSTSSFADTQY
TRBJ2-7 TRBV7-2 . ASSSPNREQY
TRBJ2-5 TRBV5-6 . ASSLLGGETQY
TRBJ1-2 TRBV4-1 . ASNRDQDPYGYT
TRBJ1-2 TRBV25-1 few ASSEVGGGYT
TRBJ2-3 TRBV11-2 few ASRSRSTDTQY
TRBJ1-2 TRBV29-1 . SVVARGNYGYT
TRBJ2-2 TRBV9 . ASSPSQAGELF
TRBJ1-2 TRBV7-2 few ASSRDLGYGYT
TRBJ2-1 TRBV9 . ASSALASIGNEQF
TRBJ2-1 TRBV5-1 . ASSLWSRVGNEQF
TRBJ1-4 TRBV29-1 . SFGGIGNEKLF
TRBJ2-5 TRBV7-9 . ASNRLGETQY
TRBJ2-3 TRBV9 . ASSVGGAWDTQY
TRBJ2-3 TRBV28 few ASSPQSGTDTQY
TRBJ2-1 TRBV10-2 once ASKNDRGSSYNEQF
TRBJ2-5 TRBV6-6 . ASRQETQY
TRBJ2-3 TRBV7-2 . ASSLVGGQVSTDTQY
TRBJ1-1 TRBV9 . ASSVAGWGRSGEEAF
TRBJ2-7 TRBV6-1 . ASTELGEQY
TRBJ2-7 TRBV29-1 . SVRPGQGKDEQY
TRBJ1-5 TRBV30 few AWSAQGDQPQH
TRBJ2-5 TRBV30 . AWARVAEETQY
TRBJ2-5 TRBV18 . ASSPGTDSQETQY
TRBJ2-7 TRBV11-1 . ASSFYEQY
TRBJ2-7 TRBV7-9 . ASSSGSVLSYEQY
TRBJ2-1 TRBV30 few AWRDLSDEQF
TRBJ2-3 TRBV7-9 . ASSPRLAVVTDTQY
TRBJ2-7 TRBV6-5 . ASSPRTGGSYEQY
TRBJ1-1 TRBV7-2 few ASRGPGRTEAF
TRBJ2-1 TRBV7-9 . ASSLEREQF
TRBJ2-5 TRBV7-9 . ASSWEERETQY
TRBJ2-3 TRBV9 . ASSSGLFTDTQY
TRBJ2-1 TRBV29-1 few SVASGGSYNEQF
TRBJ1-1 TRBV5-4 few ASSLQTGLTEAF
TRBJ2-5 TRBV28 . ASQAVKETQY
TRBJ2-5 TRBV29-1 . SVDQGRGQETQY
TRBJ1-2 TRBV21-1 . ASSDRCYGYT